This T cell receptor (beta chain) was identified in a study of OX40 agonist ivuxolimab in advanced cancers. Details on this clone: Its antigen is not known.

General study points: Some nonresponders also had low normalized T-cell clonal expansion.

The CDR3 has 19 amino acids. CDR1 is SGHVS and CDR2 is FNYEAQ in the germline V gene. V trimming: 1 base; J trimming: 2 bases; junction bases outside the gene matches: 7. Repertoires were generated with immunoSEQ multiplex PCR, while TCRdb's copy carries only in-frame clones and drops some. Of approximately 81,000 clones in the sample, 81% were seen once. The chain couples TRBV7-6 to TRBJ2-2; the match to TRBD2 covers 13 bases. This specimen consisted of CD4+ or CD8+ T cells sorted from blood, obtained in a trial of the OX40 agonist ivuxolimab. This TCR was recovered from an adult with an advanced solid tumor such as melanoma, head and neck, liver or kidney cancer. The CDR3 nucleotides read TGTGCCAGCAGCTTAGAAGGGACTAGCGGGATTTTTAACACCGGGGAGCTGTTTTTT. Translating it yields CASSLEGTSGIFNTGELFF.